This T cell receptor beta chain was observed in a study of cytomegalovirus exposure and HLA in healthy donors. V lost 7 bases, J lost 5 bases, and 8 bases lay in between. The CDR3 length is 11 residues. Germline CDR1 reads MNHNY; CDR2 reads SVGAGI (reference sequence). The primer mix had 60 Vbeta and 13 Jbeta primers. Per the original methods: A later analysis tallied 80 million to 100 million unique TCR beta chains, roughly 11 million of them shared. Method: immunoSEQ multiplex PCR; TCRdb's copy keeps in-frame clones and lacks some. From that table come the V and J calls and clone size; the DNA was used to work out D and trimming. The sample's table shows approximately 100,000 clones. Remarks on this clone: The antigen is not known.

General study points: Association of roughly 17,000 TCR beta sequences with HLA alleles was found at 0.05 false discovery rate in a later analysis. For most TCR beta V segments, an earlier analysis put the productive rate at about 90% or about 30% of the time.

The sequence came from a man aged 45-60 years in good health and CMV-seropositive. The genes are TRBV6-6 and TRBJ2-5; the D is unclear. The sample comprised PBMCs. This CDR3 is CASMERETQYF. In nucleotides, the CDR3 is TGTGCCAGCATGGAGAGGGAGACCCAGTACTTC.